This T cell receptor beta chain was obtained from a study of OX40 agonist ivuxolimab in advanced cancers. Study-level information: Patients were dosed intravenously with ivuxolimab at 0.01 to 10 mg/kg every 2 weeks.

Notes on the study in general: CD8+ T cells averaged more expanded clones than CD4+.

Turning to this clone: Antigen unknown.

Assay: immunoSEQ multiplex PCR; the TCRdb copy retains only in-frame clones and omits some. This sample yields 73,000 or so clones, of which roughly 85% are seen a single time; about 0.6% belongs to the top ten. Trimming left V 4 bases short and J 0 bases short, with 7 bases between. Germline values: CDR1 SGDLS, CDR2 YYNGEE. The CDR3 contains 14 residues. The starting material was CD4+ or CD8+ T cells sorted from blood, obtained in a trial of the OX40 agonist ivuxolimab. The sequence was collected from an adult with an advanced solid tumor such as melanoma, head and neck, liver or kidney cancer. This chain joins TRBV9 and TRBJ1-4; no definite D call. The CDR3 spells CASSPVATNEKLFF. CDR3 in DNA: TGTGCCAGCAGCCCGGTTGCAACTAATGAAAAACTGTTTTTT.